These T cell receptor beta chains were read from a single sample in a study of blood T cells in healthy people across ages. TCRdb processed the 5' RACE reads anew with MiXCR; each CDR3 protein has one entry. Counted here are 700,000 to 850,000 distinct CDR3 sequences, about 48% occurring once; the ten biggest clones make up roughly two fifths. The material sequenced was blood. The receptors shown here come from an elderly man in good health. The CDR3 runs from the conserved cysteine through the conserved F or W. Fields, in order: V gene, clone size, D gene, J gene, CDR3 protein, CDR3 DNA. D genes are given only for firm matches. Clone size is given for some rows only: seen once, a few or many times, or a class if the clone is expanded.

v_call: TRBV9; clone_size: few; d_call: TRBD1; j_call: TRBJ2-7; cdr3_aa: CASSKRDRGPYEQYF; cdr3_nt: TGTGCCAGCAGCAAGAGGGACAGGGGACCCTACGAGCAGTACTTC
v_call: TRBV20-1; clone_size: .; d_call: TRBD2; j_call: TRBJ2-3; cdr3_aa: CSANGRAKGLAGSTDTQYF; cdr3_nt: TGCAGTGCTAATGGTAGGGCAAAGGGACTAGCGGGAAGCACAGATACGCAGTATTTT
v_call: TRBV7-2; clone_size: once; d_call: TRBD2; j_call: TRBJ2-7; cdr3_aa: CASSETYWGTSGRYEQYF; cdr3_nt: TGTGCCAGCAGCGAAACCTATTGGGGGACTAGCGGCAGATACGAGCAGTACTTC
v_call: TRBV28; clone_size: .; d_call: .; j_call: TRBJ2-1; cdr3_aa: CASSNGAYNEQFF; cdr3_nt: TGTGCCAGCAGTAACGGGGCCTACAATGAGCAGTTCTTC
v_call: TRBV7-9; clone_size: .; d_call: TRBD1; j_call: TRBJ1-1; cdr3_aa: CASSINRGSTTEAFF; cdr3_nt: TGTGCCAGCAGCATTAACAGGGGCTCAACCACTGAAGCTTTCTTT
v_call: TRBV2; clone_size: .; d_call: .; j_call: TRBJ2-7; cdr3_aa: CASSVEEGASYEQYF; cdr3_nt: TGTGCCAGCAGTGTCGAGGAGGGGGCCTCCTACGAGCAGTACTTC
v_call: TRBV7-2; clone_size: few; d_call: TRBD1; j_call: TRBJ2-7; cdr3_aa: CASSPGTEPYNEQYF; cdr3_nt: TGTGCCAGCAGCCCTGGGACAGAACCCTACAATGAGCAGTACTTC
v_call: TRBV3-1; clone_size: .; d_call: TRBD2; j_call: TRBJ2-3; cdr3_aa: CASSQRTSGRAGSDTQYF; cdr3_nt: TGTGCCAGCAGCCAAAGGACTAGCGGGAGGGCAGGGTCAGATACGCAGTATTTT
v_call: TRBV15; clone_size: .; d_call: .; j_call: TRBJ2-1; cdr3_aa: CATSREGGSPYNEQFF; cdr3_nt: TGTGCCACCAGCAGAGAAGGGGGGAGTCCCTACAATGAGCAGTTCTTC
v_call: TRBV29-1; clone_size: .; d_call: TRBD1; j_call: TRBJ2-7; cdr3_aa: CSVPRQGYEQYF; cdr3_nt: TGCAGCGTTCCTAGACAGGGCTACGAGCAGTACTTC
v_call: TRBV25-1; clone_size: .; d_call: TRBD1; j_call: TRBJ1-4; cdr3_aa: CASRGQGDEKLFF; cdr3_nt: TGTGCCAGCCGTGGACAGGGGGATGAAAAACTGTTTTTT
v_call: TRBV3-1; clone_size: once; d_call: TRBD2; j_call: TRBJ2-5; cdr3_aa: CASSQVPGGRETQYF; cdr3_nt: TGTGCCAGCAGCCAAGTCCCGGGGGGAAGAGAGACCCAGTACTTC
v_call: TRBV24-1; clone_size: few; d_call: TRBD2; j_call: TRBJ2-1; cdr3_aa: CGVRAGGNYNEQFF; cdr3_nt: TGTGGCGTCAGAGCGGGAGGAAACTACAATGAGCAGTTCTTC
v_call: TRBV7-8; clone_size: .; d_call: TRBD2; j_call: TRBJ2-7; cdr3_aa: CASSWAGVGAGNRNEQYF; cdr3_nt: TGTGCCAGCAGCTGGGCGGGGGTCGGAGCGGGAAATAGGAACGAGCAGTACTTC
v_call: TRBV7-3; clone_size: .; d_call: .; j_call: TRBJ1-1; cdr3_aa: CASRVSVDTEAFF; cdr3_nt: TGTGCCAGCCGTGTATCGGTTGACACTGAAGCTTTCTTT
v_call: TRBV7-2; clone_size: .; d_call: .; j_call: TRBJ2-1; cdr3_aa: CANSLGTLVKNEQFF; cdr3_nt: TGTGCCAACAGCCTTGGGACCCTTGTCAAGAATGAGCAGTTCTTC
v_call: TRBV25-1; clone_size: .; d_call: .; j_call: TRBJ1-1; cdr3_aa: CATSRSGEAFF; cdr3_nt: TGTGCCACCTCCCGCTCAGGGGAAGCTTTCTTT
v_call: TRBV5-1; clone_size: .; d_call: .; j_call: TRBJ1-1; cdr3_aa: CASSRLAENTEAFF; cdr3_nt: TGCGCCAGCAGCCGGCTAGCGGAGAACACTGAAGCTTTCTTT
v_call: TRBV28; clone_size: .; d_call: TRBD1; j_call: TRBJ2-4; cdr3_aa: CAISAPGQGLRNIQYF; cdr3_nt: TGTGCCATCTCGGCTCCGGGACAGGGGCTCAGAAACATTCAGTACTTC
v_call: TRBV11-2; clone_size: once; d_call: .; j_call: TRBJ2-3; cdr3_aa: CASSLAAGHTDTQYF; cdr3_nt: TGTGCCAGCAGCTTAGCGGCGGGCCACACAGATACGCAGTATTTT
v_call: TRBV6-5; clone_size: .; d_call: .; j_call: TRBJ1-2; cdr3_aa: CASSYSSGGVSGGLWSYTF; cdr3_nt: TGTGCCAGCAGTTACTCTTCTGGGGGCGTCTCGGGAGGTCTATGGAGCTACACCTTC
v_call: TRBV24-1; clone_size: .; d_call: .; j_call: TRBJ2-1; cdr3_aa: CAPVCGSSYNEQFF; cdr3_nt: TGTGCCCCAGTTTGCGGCAGTTCCTACAATGAGCAGTTCTTC
v_call: TRBV5-1; clone_size: .; d_call: .; j_call: TRBJ1-2; cdr3_aa: CASSVGRGTTGPHTF; cdr3_nt: .
v_call: TRBV29-1; clone_size: .; d_call: .; j_call: TRBJ2-7; cdr3_aa: CSVEVGGASEQYF; cdr3_nt: TGCAGCGTTGAGGTGGGGGGGGCTAGCGAGCAGTACTTC
v_call: TRBV25-1; clone_size: .; d_call: .; j_call: TRBJ2-1; cdr3_aa: CASRNELSNEQFF; cdr3_nt: TGTGCCAGCAGGAACGAATTATCCAATGAGCAGTTCTTC
v_call: TRBV28; clone_size: .; d_call: .; j_call: TRBJ2-2; cdr3_aa: CASSLAGTFLNTGELFF; cdr3_nt: TGTGCCAGCAGTTTAGCCGGGACTTTCCTAAACACCGGGGAGCTGTTTTTT
v_call: TRBV27; clone_size: .; d_call: TRBD1; j_call: TRBJ1-5; cdr3_aa: CASRSGLGQVNQLQHF; cdr3_nt: TGTGCCAGCAGATCCGGACTAGGACAGGTCAATCAGCTCCAGCATTTT
v_call: TRBV12-3/TRBV12-4; clone_size: .; d_call: .; j_call: TRBJ1-3; cdr3_aa: CASSFSGTKNTIYF; cdr3_nt: TGTGCCAGCAGTTTTTCCGGGACGAAAAACACCATATATTTT
v_call: TRBV7-2; clone_size: few; d_call: .; j_call: TRBJ2-3; cdr3_aa: CASSLNSGLSTDTQYF; cdr3_nt: TGTGCCAGCAGCCTTAATAGCGGCCTAAGCACAGATACGCAGTATTTT
v_call: TRBV7-9; clone_size: .; d_call: .; j_call: TRBJ1-5; cdr3_aa: CASSLDRGSGSQPQHF; cdr3_nt: TGTGCCAGCAGCTTAGACCGAGGAAGTGGCAGTCAGCCCCAGCATTTT
v_call: TRBV7-2; clone_size: .; d_call: TRBD1; j_call: TRBJ2-7; cdr3_aa: CASSLWDSRNEQYF; cdr3_nt: TGTGCCAGCAGCTTATGGGACAGCCGGAACGAGCAGTACTTC
v_call: TRBV7-8; clone_size: .; d_call: .; j_call: TRBJ2-7; cdr3_aa: CASSRDIASYEQYF; cdr3_nt: TGTGCCAGCAGCCGAGACATCGCCTCCTACGAGCAGTACTTC
v_call: TRBV5-1; clone_size: .; d_call: TRBD1; j_call: TRBJ1-2; cdr3_aa: CASSSRTGGSYGYTF; cdr3_nt: TGCGCCAGCAGCAGTCGGACAGGGGGCAGCTATGGCTACACCTTC
v_call: TRBV12-3/TRBV12-4; clone_size: .; d_call: TRBD2; j_call: TRBJ2-1; cdr3_aa: CASSVLAGAAYNEQFF; cdr3_nt: TGTGCCAGCAGTGTCCTAGCGGGAGCAGCCTACAATGAGCAGTTCTTC
v_call: TRBV2; clone_size: .; d_call: .; j_call: TRBJ2-3; cdr3_aa: CASSDGRRYAYF; cdr3_nt: TGTGCCAGCAGTGACGGGCGCAGATACGCGTATTTT